A single sample is the source of the 5 T cell receptor beta chains below, sequenced in a study of OX40 agonist ivuxolimab in advanced cancers. Only in-frame clones appear in the TCRdb table, and some are missing; sequencing was by immunoSEQ multiplex PCR. The profile covers tens of thousands of clones, with 90% to 95% appearing a single time and 1% to 1.3% taken by the ten largest. Specimen: CD4+ or CD8+ T cells sorted from blood, collected in a trial of the OX40 agonist ivuxolimab. Every receptor here comes from an adult with an advanced solid tumor such as melanoma, head and neck, liver or kidney cancer.

Comments on this clone: Germline and junction disagree at one end, which may indicate a read error. The rearrangement links TRBV15 to TRBJ2-1; 9 bases are shared with TRBD2. Germline V gene lookup returns CDR1 LNHNV and CDR2 YYDKDF (reference sequence). CDR3 length equals 16 residues. In DNA, the CDR3 is TGTGCCACCAGCAGGAGAGCGGGAGGCTCCAACAATGAGCAGTTCTTC. This sequence encodes CATSRRAGGSNNEQFF.

This clone was found once. The chain combines TRBV18 with TRBJ2-7, with 7 bases fitting TRBD2. The V and J ends lost 2 bases and 1 base, in that order; junction bases with no gene match: 5. This CDR3 comprises 15 residues. Germline lookup yields CDR1 KGHSH and CDR2 LQKENI. The CDR3 region has the DNA TGTGCCAGCTCACCAACGCGGGAGAAATCCTACGAGCAGTACTTC. Translated, it gives CASSPTREKSYEQYF.

V is TRBV11-1 and J is TRBJ2-1; 8 nucleotides line up with TRBD1. The CDR3 length is 13 residues. With 4 bases clipped from V and 9 bases from J, the junction kept 5 bases outside the gene matches. Germline V CDR1 and CDR2: SGHAT, FQDESV (reference sequence). CDR3 protein: CASSSQGAGEQFF. The DNA for the CDR3 is TGTGCCAGCAGCTCGCAGGGGGCTGGTGAGCAGTTCTTC. Full variable domain (missing parts from reference TRBV11-1 and TRBJ2-1): EAEVAQSPRYKITEKSQAVAFWCDPISGHATLYWYRQILGQGPELLVQFQDESVVDDSQLPKDRFSAERLKGVDSTLKIQPAELGDSAMYLCASSSQGAGEQFFGPGTRLTVL.

To note about this clone: One end of the junction does not line up with germline, which may come from a read error. This chain joins TRBV7-7 and TRBJ2-3; D tentatively fits TRBD1 or TRBD2 (6 bases each). In germline, CDR1 is SSHAT, CDR2 FNYEAQ (reference sequence). The CDR3 covers 15 residues. The chain's CDR3 is CASSLGRGLTDTQYF. For the CDR3, the DNA is TGTGCTAGCAGCTTAGGCCGGGGGCTGACAGATACGCAGTATTTT.

This chain joins TRBV18 and TRBJ2-7; 9 nucleotides agree with TRBD2. The CDR3 is 16 residues long. Germline V CDR1 and CDR2: KGHSH, LQKENI. After removal of 3 bases from V and 2 bases from J, the junction contained 8 bases not matched to a gene. The CDR3 protein is CASSPGLAGPTYEQYF. Written as DNA, the CDR3 is TGTGCCAGCTCACCTGGTCTAGCGGGACCTACCTACGAGCAGTACTTC.